The 11 T cell receptor beta chains presented below share a single source sample, sequenced in a study of T cell responses to AZD1222 COVID-19 vaccine. The data were produced by immunoSEQ multiplex PCR, yet TCRdb's version contains in-frame clones alone and is incomplete. In the table there are around 140,000 clones, roughly nine tenths of which are singletons. The sequencing here drew on peripheral blood, taken 28 days after the second AZD1222 dose. The receptor set was obtained from an adult who received the AZD1222 COVID-19 vaccine.

The chain couples TRBV25-1 to TRBJ2-7; perhaps TRBD1 as D (6 bases). This CDR3 region has 15 residues. Germline V lookup: CDR1 MGHDK, CDR2 SYGVNS. Trimming left V 0 bases short and J 6 bases short, with 15 bases between. CDR3 amino acids: CASSEYFGQFAEQYF. The CDR3, as DNA: TGTGCCAGCAGTGAATATTTCGGACAGTTTGCCGAGCAGTACTTC.

V gene TRBV19 combines with J gene TRBJ1-1; D might be TRBD1 (5 bases). Trimming took 4 bases from V and 5 from J, leaving 14 bases between them. Looked up from germline, CDR1 is LNHDA and CDR2 is SQIVND (reference sequence). CDR3 length equals 14 residues. This chain's CDR3 is CASSTGAGETEAFF. Here the CDR3 DNA reads TGTGCCAGTAGTACCGGGGCCGGGGAGACTGAAGCTTTCTTT.

This chain joins TRBV6-5 and TRBJ1-1; possibly TRBD1 for D (5 bases). Germline V gene data show CDR1 as MNHEY and CDR2 as SVGAGI. V shed 5 bases and J shed 0 bases, with 10 bases lying between them. There are 14 residues in the CDR3. CDR3 DNA sequence: TGTGCCAGCAGTAGACAGACGGTGAACACTGAAGCTTTCTTT. Translated, it gives CASSRQTVNTEAFF.

V and J are TRBV4-1 and TRBJ1-2; 7 positions match TRBD1. Germline loops: CDR1 MGHRA, CDR2 YSYEKL. V shed 2 bases and J 4 bases; nucleotides not matched to a gene: 13. CDR3 length: 17 residues. CDR3: CASSQTPGTEHIYGYTF. CDR3 nucleotides: TGCGCCAGCAGCCAAACTCCCGGGACAGAACATATCTATGGCTACACCTTC.

V and J are TRBV11-2 and TRBJ2-7; a weak D match, TRBD1 (5 bases). V was cut by 5 bases and J by 3 bases, with 11 bases left in between. Germline values: CDR1 SGHAT, CDR2 FQNNGV. The CDR3 length is 13 residues. This CDR3 reads CASSTGHLYEQYF. The CDR3 DNA is TGTGCCAGCAGCACTGGACATCTCTACGAGCAGTACTTC.

The count of this clone is one. The chain links TRBV5-1 to TRBJ2-1, with 8 positions matching TRBD2. The CDR3 is made up of 15 amino acids. Trimming cost V 0 bases and J 2 bases; bases outside gene matches: 1. Per germline, CDR1 SGHRS and CDR2 YFSETQ. CDR3 loop: CASSLERGPYNEQFF. DNA of the CDR3: TGCGCCAGCAGCTTGGAGCGGGGGCCCTACAATGAGCAGTTCTTC.

This clone appeared a single time. This chain connects TRBV6-2 or TRBV6-3 to TRBJ1-1; D gene unclear. CDR3 length: 13 amino acids. V gave up 0 bases and J gave up 7 bases, with 9 bases separating them. Looked up from germline, CDR1 is MNHEY and CDR2 is SVGEGT. The CDR3 loop is CASSYSVLSEAFF. The CDR3 nucleotides are TGTGCCAGCAGTTACTCTGTGTTGAGTGAAGCTTTCTTT.

This clone was picked up one time. The rearrangement uses TRBV15 and TRBJ2-7, with 11 positions matching TRBD1. This CDR3 has 14 residues. In germline, CDR1 is LNHNV, CDR2 YYDKDF (reference sequence). Trimming cost V 5 bases and J 6 bases; bases outside gene matches: 6. The CDR3, as DNA: TGTGCCACCAGCTCCGGACAGGGGGCAGGCGAGCAGTACTTC. Translated: CATSSGQGAGEQYF. The full variable domain, rest sourced from reference TRBV15 and TRBJ2-7, is DAMVIQNPRYQVTQFGKPVTLSCSQTLNHNVMYWYQQKSSQAPKLLFHYYDKDFNNEADTPDNFQSRRPNTSFCFLDIRSPGLGDTAMYLCATSSGQGAGEQYFGPGTRLTVT.

The gene calls are TRBV9 and TRBJ1-4, with D possibly TRBD1 on 5 matching bases. Trimming removed 3 bases from V and 2 bases from J, with 8 bases in between. The CDR3 length is 14 residues. Germline V gene sequence: CDR1 SGDLS, CDR2 YYNGEE. In DNA form, the CDR3 reads TGTGCCAGCAGCGCCCGGGGCACTAATGAAAAACTGTTTTTT. Amino acid sequence: CASSARGTNEKLFF.

Only one count was recorded for this clone. V usage is TRBV2 and J usage is TRBJ1-2; D not certain. Between the trimmed V and J ends, which lost 7 bases and 8 bases, there was a span of 20 bases. This CDR3 spans 14 amino acids. In germline, CDR1 is SNHLY, CDR2 FYNNEI. Written as DNA, the CDR3 is TGTGCCAGCAACCCAGAGGTGGGTTCGGGGGGCTACACCTTC. Translated: CASNPEVGSGGYTF.

This rearrangement joins TRBV7-2 to TRBJ1-2; possibly TRBD1 for D (6 bases). Deletions cut 5 bases from V and 4 bases from J, with 14 bases between. CDR1 SGHTA and CDR2 FQGNSA come from the germline V gene. This CDR3 comprises 14 residues. The chain's CDR3 is CASSRIQGGYGYTF. The CDR3 DNA sequence: TGTGCCAGCAGCAGAATACAGGGAGGCTATGGCTACACCTTC.